These 7 T cell receptor beta chains originate from one sample sequenced in a study of vaccination and CD4 T cells after COVID-19. These receptors have no identified antigens. An Oncomine TCR Beta short-read assay was used to sequence the DNA from cultured CD4+ T cells. TCRdb re-derived calls from the PCR reads in MiXCR, one entry per CDR3 protein. The sample consists of roughly 17,000 distinct CDR3 sequences, 70% of them appearing once. Treatment of the sample: roughly 11-day PBMC culture with coronavirus spike peptide pools or control peptides (ViraFEST assay). Sequenced input: CD4+ T cells from blood, cultured in vitro. The receptor source for this set is a human donor who had recovered from COVID-19.

The rearrangement joins TRBV20-1 to TRBJ2-7, with 10 nucleotides matching TRBD2. The CDR3 has 13 residues. Looked up from germline, CDR1 is DFQATT and CDR2 is SNEGSKA (reference sequence). CDR3 DNA: TGCAGCCCTAAGTCTACTAGCGGGGCCGGGCAGTACTTC. This sequence encodes CSPKSTSGAGQYF.

This chain's CDR3 is CASSLANTGELFF. Here the CDR3 DNA reads TGTGCCAGCAGTTTGGCGAACACCGGGGAGCTGTTTTTT. V gene TRBV6-2 or TRBV6-3 combines with J gene TRBJ2-2; no definite D call. Germline CDR1 MNHEY, CDR2 SVGEGT. V lost 4 bases, J lost 0 bases, and 3 bases lay in between. CDR3 length: 13 amino acids.

This sequence joins TRBV7-3 and TRBJ2-2, with unresolved D. CDR1 and CDR2 (germline): SGHTA, FQGTGA. Between the trimmed V and J ends, which lost 1 base and 7 bases, there was a span of 10 bases. The length of the CDR3 is 14 residues. The CDR3 DNA sequence: TGTGCCAGCAGCTTAAGGCGCCTGGACGGGGAGCTGTTTTTT. Translating gives CASSLRRLDGELFF.

The rearrangement links TRBV6-1 to TRBJ2-3; 11 nucleotides line up with TRBD2. CDR1 is MNHNS and CDR2 is SASEGT in the germline V gene. Unmatched junction bases numbered 8, after V lost 6 bases and J lost 3 bases. This CDR3 is 16 amino acids long. CDR3 sequence: CASSPSSGGWTDTQYF. The CDR3, as DNA: TGTGCCAGCAGCCCCTCTAGCGGGGGGTGGACAGATACGCAGTATTTT.

The V gene is TRBV7-2, the J gene TRBJ2-3; D not certain. Per the germline V gene, CDR1 is SGHTA and CDR2 is FQGNSA. CDR3 length: 11 amino acids. V was clipped by 4 bases and J by 2 bases, with 1 base between them. CDR3 region: CASSSTDTQYF. DNA for the CDR3: TGTGCCAGCAGCTCCACAGATACGCAGTATTTT.

V usage is TRBV2 and J usage is TRBJ1-6, with a possible D match to TRBD1 (5 bases). Trimming removed 4 bases at V and 7 bases at J, with 14 bases between. This CDR3 has 15 residues. Germline V gene data show CDR1 as SNHLY and CDR2 as FYNNEI. The DNA for the CDR3 is TGTGCCAGCAGTGGGACACAAGGCGGGAATTCACCCCTCCACTTT. Translating it yields CASSGTQGGNSPLHF. Together with reference TRBV2 and TRBJ1-6, the CDR3 gives the full variable domain: EPEVTQTPSHQVTQMGQEVILRCVPISNHLYFYWYRQILGQKVEFLVSFYNNEISEKSEIFDDQFSVERPDGSNFTLKIRSTKLEDSAMYFCASSGTQGGNSPLHFGNGTRLTVT.

This clonotype was recorded a few times. The chain couples TRBV7-2 to TRBJ2-5; TRBD1 agrees at 7 bases. Germline trimming cut 5 bases from V and 5 bases from J; bases unmatched to any gene: 8. The CDR3 is made up of 14 amino acids. Germline lookup yields CDR1 SGHTA and CDR2 FQGNSA. The CDR3 region is CASSEDRAIETQYF. The CDR3 DNA follows: TGTGCCAGCAGCGAAGACAGGGCTATCGAGACCCAGTACTTC. Full variable domain (remainder filled in from reference TRBV7-2 and TRBJ2-5): GAGVSQSPSNKVTEKGKDVELRCDPISGHTALYWYRQSLGQGLEFLIYFQGNSAPDKSGLPSDRFSAERTGGSVSTLTIQRTQQEDSAVYLCASSEDRAIETQYFGPGTRLLVL.